A selection of T cell receptor beta chains follows, all from one sample in a study of T cell changes during pregnancy in multiple sclerosis. Produced via immunoSEQ multiplex PCR; TCRdb's table is partial and in-frame only. Of approximately 60,000 clones in the sample, about nine tenths were seen once. The source material was peripheral blood, sampled in the first trimester of pregnancy. All receptors come from a female donor with multiple sclerosis, enrolled in a pregnancy study. CDR3s include the opening cysteine and the closing phenylalanine or tryptophan. A D gene is named only where the DNA matches it firmly. Only some rows state a clone size, as once, few, many or a class for expanded clones.

j_call,d_call,clone_size,v_call,cdr3_nt,cdr3_aa
TRBJ2-3,TRBD2,-,TRBV7-9,TGTGCCAGCAGCTTAGTCGCTAGCGGCTACACAGATACGCAGTATTTT,CASSLVASGYTDTQYF
TRBJ2-3,TRBD1,-,TRBV5-4,TGTGCCAGCAGCCGGGACAGGGGGACGGCCAATACGCAGTATTTT,CASSRDRGTANTQYF
TRBJ2-1,-,once,TRBV9,TGTGCCAGCAGCGTAGCCCCTGGCCAGAACAATGAGCAGTTCTTC,CASSVAPGQNNEQFF
TRBJ2-7,-,-,TRBV4-3,TGCGCCAGCAGCCAATCTTCATGGGGCCCCGACGAGCAGTACTTC,CASSQSSWGPDEQYF
TRBJ1-1,-,-,TRBV19,TGTGCCAGTAGACAGAACCCGGGGGGCAGGAACACTGAAGCTTTCTTT,CASRQNPGGRNTEAFF
TRBJ1-2,TRBD1,-,TRBV27,TGTGCCAGCAGTTTCTACTCCGCGGGACAGTCGGGCTATGGCTACACCTTC,CASSFYSAGQSGYGYTF
TRBJ1-1,TRBD1,-,TRBV10-3,TGTGCCACCGCCGGGACAGCGACGAACACTGAAGCTTTCTTT,CATAGTATNTEAFF
TRBJ2-3,-,-,TRBV6-5,TGTGCCAGCAGCAATTCCGGGGCGCAGTATTTT,CASSNSGAQYF
TRBJ1-1,-,-,TRBV20-1,TGCAGTGCTGCGGAGGGACCTGAAGCTTTCTTT,CSAAEGPEAFF
TRBJ2-7,TRBD2,-,TRBV27,TGTGCCAGCAGTTCCAGACTAGCGGGAGGTCCCCTAACAGTCTACGAGCAGTACTTC,CASSSRLAGGPLTVYEQYF
TRBJ2-2,-,-,TRBV21-1,TGTGCCAGCAGCCCCCGGGACAGGTGGACCTCGAACACCGGGGAGCTGTTTTTT,CASSPRDRWTSNTGELFF
TRBJ2-2,TRBD2,-,TRBV7-3,TGTGCCAGCAGCAAGACTAGCGGGGGCACCGGGGAGCTGTTTTTT,CASSKTSGGTGELFF
TRBJ2-2,TRBD2,-,TRBV19,TGTGCCAGTAGTATGTCCGCGGGAGGGATCGCCGGGGAGCTGTTTTTT,CASSMSAGGIAGELFF
TRBJ1-1,-,-,TRBV18,TGTGCCAGCTCACCAACTTACAGGGAGAACACTGAAGCTTTCTTT,CASSPTYRENTEAFF
TRBJ2-1,TRBD1,-,TRBV7-2,TGTGCCAGCAGGGGACAGGGACGGGAGCAGTTCTTC,CASRGQGREQFF
TRBJ2-7,TRBD2,-,TRBV28,TGTGCCAGCAGTTTCTCGGGACTAGCGGGTTACGAGCAGTACTTC,CASSFSGLAGYEQYF
TRBJ1-5,-,-,TRBV28,TGTGCCAGCAGTTTATATGGGAGGGGGGGGAGAGGCAATCAGCCCCAGCATTTT,CASSLYGRGGRGNQPQHF
TRBJ2-3,TRBD2,-,TRBV9,TGTGCCAGCAGCGCCCGACTAGCGGGAGGGGTAGATACGCAGTATTTT,CASSARLAGGVDTQYF
TRBJ2-5,-,-,TRBV28,TGTGCCAGCAGTTTACGCGGCGTGGAGACCCAGTACTTC,CASSLRGVETQYF
TRBJ1-2,-,-,TRBV6-6,TGTGCCAGCCAGGTGGGAGGGGGTAAGGATGGCTACACCTTC,CASQVGGGKDGYTF
TRBJ1-2,-,-,TRBV27,TGTGCCAGCAGTTTATTCCCAGACAGTTCTGATGGCTACACCTTC,CASSLFPDSSDGYTF
TRBJ2-1,-,-,TRBV7-3,TGTGCCAGCAGCTCCTACCAGGGTGAGCAGTTCTTC,CASSSYQGEQFF
TRBJ2-1,TRBD2,-,TRBV7-3,TGTGCCAGCAGCCCCGTAGCGGGAGTCTCCTACAATGAGCAGTTCTTC,CASSPVAGVSYNEQFF
TRBJ2-1,TRBD2,-,TRBV6-1,TGTGCCAGCAGTGAAGTTGCGGGAGGAACTTACAATGAGCAGTTCTTC,CASSEVAGGTYNEQFF
TRBJ2-1,TRBD1,-,TRBV5-4,TGTGCCAGCACCTTGACAGGGGGCGTGAATGAGCAGTTCTTC,CASTLTGGVNEQFF
TRBJ2-3,TRBD1,-,TRBV19,TGTGCCAGTAGTATGAGGGGGCTCTACACAGATACGCAGTATTTT,CASSMRGLYTDTQYF
TRBJ2-1,-,-,TRBV5-5,TGTGCCAGCAGCTTGAGCTGGAGTGAGCAGTTCTTC,CASSLSWSEQFF
TRBJ2-3,-,-,TRBV2,TGTGCCAGCAGTCGGACAGATACGCAGTATTTT,CASSRTDTQYF
TRBJ2-3,-,medium-sized,TRBV6-4,TGTGCCAGCAGTGAAGGAGGACTTACAGATACGCAGTATTTT,CASSEGGLTDTQYF
TRBJ2-3,-,few,TRBV11-2,TGTGCCAGCAGCCCCGGAGGAGCGGGTACGGATACGCAGTATTTT,CASSPGGAGTDTQYF
TRBJ1-3,-,-,TRBV9,TGTGCCAGCAGCGTAGAGGGGGCTGGAAACACCATATATTTT,CASSVEGAGNTIYF
TRBJ1-4,TRBD1,-,TRBV4-3,TGCGCCAGCAGCCAGACTACAGGGACAGGTCTGTTTTTT,CASSQTTGTGLFF
TRBJ2-1,TRBD2,-,TRBV18,TGTGCCAGCTCACCCCCGGCGGGGCTAGCGGGCTACAATGAGCAGTTCTTC,CASSPPAGLAGYNEQFF
TRBJ2-3,TRBD1,-,TRBV27,TGTGCCAGCAGTGAAACAGGGATATCGGACAGGGGTGGTTCAGATACGCAGTATTTT,CASSETGISDRGGSDTQYF
TRBJ1-2,-,few,TRBV11-2,TGTGCCAGCAGCTCCAGGACTTCGGTCGGCTACACCTTC,CASSSRTSVGYTF
TRBJ2-7,TRBD1,once,TRBV29-1,TGCAGCGTTGAAGAGACGACAGGGTTCGAGCAGTACTTC,CSVEETTGFEQYF
TRBJ1-1,TRBD1,-,TRBV18,TGTGCCAGCTCACCCATCGGGACAGGGGGGGGTTCGAACACTGAAGCTTTCTTT,CASSPIGTGGGSNTEAFF
TRBJ2-5,TRBD1,-,TRBV19,TGTGCCAGTAGTATTGGGAAGGGGGCGAGGCAAGAGACCCAGTACTTC,CASSIGKGARQETQYF
TRBJ2-7,TRBD2,-,TRBV11-3,TGTGCCAGCAGCCAGACTAGCACCTACGAGCAGTACTTC,CASSQTSTYEQYF
TRBJ2-7,-,-,TRBV5-5,TGTGCCAGCAGCCAGAACCTCCGGTACCCCGCGGTGGACGAGCAGTACTTC,CASSQNLRYPAVDEQYF
TRBJ2-7,TRBD2,-,TRBV9,TGTGCCAGCAGCTTGGGACTAGCGGGAGACGAGCAGTACTTC,CASSLGLAGDEQYF
TRBJ2-3,TRBD2,-,TRBV28,TGTGCCAGCAGTTTAGCGGGAGTTGGGACAGATACGCAGTATTTT,CASSLAGVGTDTQYF
TRBJ2-3,TRBD2,-,TRBV5-1,TGCGCCAGCAGGCATCAAACCCTTCCAAGACTAGCCGCCACAGACACGCAGTATTTT,CASRHQTLPRLAATDTQYF
TRBJ1-1,-,-,TRBV7-9,TGTGCCAGCAGCCGTTTGATCGGGGGGAGGTTGAACACTGAAGCTTTCTTT,CASSRLIGGRLNTEAFF
TRBJ2-7,-,-,TRBV27,TGTGCCAGCAGTTTATACGAGGGAGTCAACTACGAGCAGTACTTC,CASSLYEGVNYEQYF
TRBJ1-2,-,-,TRBV7-2,TGTGCCAGCAGCGCTAGCAGCTATGGCTACACCTTC,CASSASSYGYTF
TRBJ2-1,TRBD2,-,TRBV11-2,TGTGCCAGCAGCTCGATAGCGGGAGTCTACAATGAGCAGTTCTTC,CASSSIAGVYNEQFF
TRBJ1-2,TRBD1,-,TRBV29-1,TGCAGCGTTGAGGAGGGGGCGGGCTATGGCTACACCTTC,CSVEEGAGYGYTF
TRBJ1-5,-,-,TRBV28,TGTGCCAGCAGCCTCGGGACAACTAGCAATCAGCCCCAGCATTTT,CASSLGTTSNQPQHF
TRBJ2-1,-,-,TRBV11-2,TGTGCCAGCAGCTTAGATTCCGGTGAGCAGTTCTTC,CASSLDSGEQFF